These 18 T cell receptor beta chains were all obtained from the same sample, sequenced in a study of T cell changes during pregnancy in multiple sclerosis. The method was immunoSEQ multiplex PCR; TCRdb's version includes in-frame clones alone and lacks a portion of them. The table includes over 70,000 clones, approximately 90% detected once. The material sequenced was peripheral blood, taken in the first trimester of pregnancy. The receptor source for this set is a female donor in good health, enrolled as a control in a pregnancy study.

V and J are TRBV5-4 and TRBJ1-6; TRBD1 aligns across 8 bases. Germline V gene sequence: CDR1 SGHNT, CDR2 YYREEE (reference sequence). The CDR3 consists of 15 residues. V lost 4 bases to trimming and J lost 7 bases; unmatched junction nucleotides: 7. CDR3 loop: CASSPRTGNNSPLHF. The CDR3 DNA sequence: TGTGCCAGCAGCCCACGGACAGGGAACAATTCACCCCTCCACTTT.

The chain is built from TRBV7-9 and TRBJ2-7, with TRBD1 matching over 7 bases. The V segment lost 5 bases and the J segment 0 bases; nucleotides outside the gene matches: 13. The germline gives CDR1 SEHNR, CDR2 FQNEAQ (reference sequence). The CDR3 is 17 residues long. The DNA of the CDR3 is TGTGCCAGCAGCCCCCCCCTCGGGACAGAGTCCTCCTACGAGCAGTACTTC. Its translation: CASSPPLGTESSYEQYF.

This chain links TRBV7-9 with TRBJ2-3; D might be TRBD1 (6 bases). The CDR3 runs to 13 residues. Germline V gene sequence: CDR1 SEHNR, CDR2 FQNEAQ (reference sequence). V dropped 4 bases and J dropped 6 bases, with 11 bases sitting between them. The DNA for the CDR3 is TGTGCCAGCAGCTCCAGGGGACCCGATACGCAGTATTTT. The encoded protein is CASSSRGPDTQYF.

This chain connects TRBV5-6 to TRBJ1-2, with 10 bases identical to TRBD1. J gave up 4 bases and V 4 bases, and 4 bases lay outside the gene matches. This CDR3 has 14 residues. CDR1 and CDR2 from the germline V gene are SGHDT and YYEEEE. CDR3 in amino acids: CASSPDRGTYGYTF. The CDR3 DNA reads as TGTGCCAGCAGCCCGGACAGGGGGACCTATGGCTACACCTTC.

The chain is built from TRBV4-2 and TRBJ1-1; TRBD1 aligns across 7 bases. The CDR3 sequence is 16 residues long. The ends lost 2 bases at V and 0 bases at J; junction bases unmatched: 6. Germline V gene sequence: CDR1 LGHNA, CDR2 YNFKEQ. In DNA, the CDR3 is TGTGCCAGCAGCCAACTCGGGACAGCTTTGAACACTGAAGCTTTCTTT. This codes for CASSQLGTALNTEAFF.

In nucleotides, the CDR3 is TGTGCCAGTAGCGAGGAGGGTGTCAGGGGGCGATTGGAGGAGCTGTTTTTT. This codes for CASSEEGVRGRLEELFF. This chain links TRBV19 with TRBJ2-2, with 8 bases identical to TRBD1. CDR1 is LNHDA, CDR2 SQIVND, per germline (reference sequence). V lost 6 bases, J lost 10 bases, and 19 bases stayed unmatched. This CDR3 is built from 17 residues.

The chain links TRBV5-5 to TRBJ1-1; 8 nucleotides agree with TRBD1. J lost 0 bases, V lost 3 bases, and 16 bases had no gene match. The CDR3 is 19 amino acids. Germline-derived CDR1 and CDR2 are SGHKS and YYEKEE (reference sequence). In nucleotides, the CDR3 is TGTGCCAGCAGCTGGGGGACAGGTAGGGGCCTCACCATGAACACTGAAGCTTTCTTT. This encodes CASSWGTGRGLTMNTEAFF.

In this sample, this clone turned up a few times. This chain connects TRBV30 to TRBJ1-6, with D hard to call. From germline, CDR1 is GTSNPN and CDR2 SVGIG (reference sequence). The CDR3 sequence is 12 residues long. V lost 8 bases and J 5 bases, leaving 10 bases between the germline ends. DNA for the CDR3: TGTGCCGGCGGGCTGGATAATTCACCCCTCCACTTT. Protein: CAGGLDNSPLHF.

CDR3 nucleotides: TGTGCCAGCAGGCCCGGACTAGCGCCCACCGGGGAGCTGTTTTTT. Encoded protein: CASRPGLAPTGELFF. The chain carries TRBV7-3 and TRBJ2-2, with 9 positions matching TRBD2. In germline, CDR1 is SGHTA, CDR2 FQGTGA. The CDR3 runs to 15 residues. V was pared by 6 bases and J by 4 bases, with 6 bases of the junction left unmatched. Full variable domain (outside the CDR3, taken from reference TRBV7-3 and TRBJ2-2): GAGVSQTPSNKVTEKGKYVELRCDPISGHTALYWYRQSLGQGPEFLIYFQGTGAADDSGLPNDRFFAVRPEGSVSTLKIQRTERGDSAVYLCASRPGLAPTGELFFGEGSRLTVL.

The chain carries TRBV7-9 and TRBJ2-5; 9 nucleotides match TRBD1. Germline CDR1 SEHNR, CDR2 FQNEAQ (reference sequence). CDR3 length: 15 residues. J lost 1 base, V lost 5 bases, and 5 bases had no gene match. The CDR3 reads CASSDRQGVQETQYF. The CDR3 coding sequence is TGTGCCAGCAGCGATAGACAGGGGGTCCAAGAGACCCAGTACTTC.

The genes are TRBV5-4 and TRBJ1-2, with TRBD1 matching 7 bases. This CDR3 contains 15 residues. CDR1 and CDR2 (germline): SGHNT, YYREEE (reference sequence). J gave up 4 bases and V 4 bases, and 10 bases lay outside the gene matches. The CDR3 spells CASSPITQGSYGYTF. The CDR3 DNA reads TGTGCCAGCAGCCCTATTACACAGGGGTCCTATGGCTACACCTTC.

The V call is TRBV4-3, the J call TRBJ1-1, with TRBD1 matching 7 bases. This CDR3 region has 16 residues. CDR1 and CDR2 from the germline V gene are LGHNA and YSLEER. V lost 0 bases to trimming and J lost 4 bases; unmatched junction nucleotides: 8. CDR3 residues: CASSQDPTGAGTEAFF. In DNA form, the CDR3 reads TGCGCCAGCAGCCAAGATCCAACAGGGGCAGGCACTGAAGCTTTCTTT.

The V and J genes are TRBV28 and TRBJ1-6; D gene unclear. The CDR3 is 13 residues long. V was clipped by 7 bases and J by 5 bases, with 9 bases between them. From germline, CDR1 is MDHEN and CDR2 SYDVKM. The CDR3 coding sequence is TGTGCCAGCACGGGAACTGATAATTCACCCCTCCACTTT. Amino acids: CASTGTDNSPLHF.

This sequence joins TRBV7-9 and TRBJ2-1; 10 nucleotides line up with TRBD2. Per germline, CDR1 SEHNR and CDR2 FQNEAQ (reference sequence). CDR3 length: 13 residues. Trimming cost V 6 bases and J 6 bases; bases outside gene matches: 2. CDR3 sequence reads: CASRPSGGNEQFF. DNA for the CDR3: TGTGCCAGCAGGCCTAGCGGGGGCAATGAGCAGTTCTTC. Filled out from reference TRBV7-9 and TRBJ2-1, the complete variable domain reads DTGVSQNPRHKITKRGQNVTFRCDPISEHNRLYWYRQTLGQGPEFLTYFQNEAQLEKSRLLSDRFSAERPKGSFSTLEIQRTEQGDSAMYLCASRPSGGNEQFFGPGTRLTVL.

V is TRBV12-5 and J is TRBJ1-3, with D hard to call. This CDR3 has 14 amino acids. V was trimmed by 3 bases and J by 7 bases, leaving 13 bases between them. Germline CDR1 LGHNT, CDR2 FRNRAP. The chain's CDR3 is CASGFSPSGNTIYF. The CDR3 nucleotides read TGTGCTAGTGGTTTTTCTCCTTCGGGGAACACCATATATTTT.

This clone was picked up one time. The V gene is TRBV2, the J gene TRBJ1-1, with D unresolved. Trimming took 3 bases from V and 3 from J, leaving 8 bases between them. The CDR3 totals 13 residues. Per germline, CDR1 SNHLY and CDR2 FYNNEI. CDR3 in amino acids: CASSDWRDTEAFF. The CDR3 nucleotides read TGTGCCAGCAGTGATTGGAGGGACACTGAAGCTTTCTTT.

V usage is TRBV18 and J usage is TRBJ1-4; 7 bases fit TRBD1. CDR1 is KGHSH, CDR2 LQKENI, per germline. J was trimmed by 8 bases and V by 4 bases; bases with no gene match: 10. This CDR3 comprises 15 residues. The CDR3 DNA reads TGTGCCAGCTCACTCCACCCTGGGGGACAGGAAAAACTGTTTTTT. Its translation is CASSLHPGGQEKLFF.

The chain uses TRBV4-3 and TRBJ1-1, with no clear D. Germline CDR1 and CDR2: LGHNA and YSLEER. The CDR3 runs to 15 residues. V lost 4 bases and J lost 1, with 13 bases in between. CDR3 amino acids: CASSPGYIGNTEAFF. The DNA for the CDR3 is TGCGCCAGCAGCCCAGGCTACATAGGGAACACTGAAGCTTTCTTT.